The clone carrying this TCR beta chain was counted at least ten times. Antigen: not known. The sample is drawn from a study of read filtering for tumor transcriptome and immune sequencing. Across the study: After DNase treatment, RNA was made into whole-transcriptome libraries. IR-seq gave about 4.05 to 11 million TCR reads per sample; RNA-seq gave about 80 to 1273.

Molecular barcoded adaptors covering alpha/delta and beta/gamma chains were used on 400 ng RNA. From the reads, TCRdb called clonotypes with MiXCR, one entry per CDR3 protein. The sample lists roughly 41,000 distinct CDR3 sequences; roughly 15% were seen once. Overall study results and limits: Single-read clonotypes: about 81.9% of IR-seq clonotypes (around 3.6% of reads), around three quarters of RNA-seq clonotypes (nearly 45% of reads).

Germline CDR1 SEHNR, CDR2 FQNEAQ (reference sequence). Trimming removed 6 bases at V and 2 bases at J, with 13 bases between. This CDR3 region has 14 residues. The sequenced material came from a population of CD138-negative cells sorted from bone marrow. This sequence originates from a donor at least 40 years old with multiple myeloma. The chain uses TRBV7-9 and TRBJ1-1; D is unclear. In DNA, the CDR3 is TGTGCCAGCAGTTCCGGGCGAATTAACACTGAAGCTTTCTTT. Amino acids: CASSSGRINTEAFF.